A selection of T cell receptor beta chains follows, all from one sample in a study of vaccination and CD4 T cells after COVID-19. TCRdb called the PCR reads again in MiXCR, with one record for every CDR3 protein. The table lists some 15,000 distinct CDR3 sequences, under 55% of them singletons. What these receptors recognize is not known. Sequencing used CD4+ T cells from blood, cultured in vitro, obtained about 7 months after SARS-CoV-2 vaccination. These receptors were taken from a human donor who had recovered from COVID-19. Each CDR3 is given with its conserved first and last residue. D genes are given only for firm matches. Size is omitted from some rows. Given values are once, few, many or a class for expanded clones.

CDR3 DNA: TGCAGTGCTAGAGTGGGTACGGAGACCCAGTACTTC
CDR3 protein: CSARVGTETQYF
clone size: few
D gene: NA
V gene: TRBV20-1
J gene: TRBJ2-5

CDR3 DNA: TGTGCCAGCTCTCCCAATAGCGGGACCTACAATGAGCAGTTCTTC
CDR3 protein: CASSPNSGTYNEQFF
clone size: NA
D gene: TRBD2
V gene: TRBV18
J gene: TRBJ2-1

CDR3 DNA: TGTGCCAGCAGTTTCCAAGTCGCCGGGGAGCTGTTTTTT
CDR3 protein: CASSFQVAGELFF
clone size: NA
D gene: NA
V gene: TRBV6-5
J gene: TRBJ2-2

CDR3 DNA: TGTGCCAGCAGTTACTTGAGGACAGGGGGCGCAGGGTATGGCTACACCTTC
CDR3 protein: CASSYLRTGGAGYGYTF
clone size: few
D gene: TRBD1
V gene: TRBV6-5
J gene: TRBJ1-2

CDR3 DNA: TGCAGTGCACCGAACGTGGGGGGTGGAGATCCTAACTATGGCTACACCTTC
CDR3 protein: CSAPNVGGGDPNYGYTF
clone size: few
D gene: NA
V gene: TRBV20-1
J gene: TRBJ1-2

CDR3 DNA: TGTGCCAGCAGCGCCCTCCGGGTCGTGAACTATGGCTACACCTTC
CDR3 protein: CASSALRVVNYGYTF
clone size: NA
D gene: NA
V gene: TRBV7-9
J gene: TRBJ1-2

CDR3 DNA: TGTGCCAGCAGCTTCGCAACAGGACGAGAGACCCAGTACTTC
CDR3 protein: CASSFATGRETQYF
clone size: once
D gene: NA
V gene: TRBV7-2
J gene: TRBJ2-5

CDR3 DNA: TGTGCCAGCAGCCTACTCGGACAGGCTGAAGCTTTCTTT
CDR3 protein: CASSLLGQAEAFF
clone size: few
D gene: TRBD1
V gene: TRBV2
J gene: TRBJ1-1

CDR3 DNA: TGTGCCAGCAGCTTAGAAGCGGGGGGGCCATGGGAGCAGTTCTTC
CDR3 protein: CASSLEAGGPWEQFF
clone size: NA
D gene: TRBD2
V gene: TRBV7-6
J gene: TRBJ2-1

CDR3 DNA: TGTGCCAGCAGCCCCTTTGAGAAGCAGTACTTC
CDR3 protein: CASSPFEKQYF
clone size: NA
D gene: NA
V gene: TRBV7-2
J gene: TRBJ2-7

CDR3 DNA: TGTGCCAGCAGTCCCTGGGGGGGCGACTGGTCCTACGAGCAGTACTTC
CDR3 protein: CASSPWGGDWSYEQYF
clone size: NA
D gene: NA
V gene: TRBV6-1
J gene: TRBJ2-7

CDR3 DNA: TGTGCCAGCAGGACGGCCTTTGACGCCGATACGCAGTATTTT
CDR3 protein: CASRTAFDADTQYF
clone size: NA
D gene: NA
V gene: TRBV27
J gene: TRBJ2-3

CDR3 DNA: TGTGCCAGCAGCTTAATGACAGGGGGCTCCTACGAGCAGTACTTC
CDR3 protein: CASSLMTGGSYEQYF
clone size: medium-sized
D gene: TRBD1
V gene: TRBV11-1
J gene: TRBJ2-7

CDR3 DNA: TGTGCCAGCAGCTACGTGCACAGGGCCCAAGCTTTCTTT
CDR3 protein: CASSYVHRAQAFF
clone size: few
D gene: NA
V gene: TRBV7-3
J gene: TRBJ1-1

CDR3 DNA: TGCAGTGCTACCCCTGGCGGGACAGGAGAATACGAGCAGTACTTC
CDR3 protein: CSATPGGTGEYEQYF
clone size: NA
D gene: TRBD1
V gene: TRBV20-1
J gene: TRBJ2-7

CDR3 DNA: TGTGCCAGTAGTAGGGACCTCCAAGAGACCCAGTACTTC
CDR3 protein: CASSRDLQETQYF
clone size: NA
D gene: NA
V gene: TRBV19
J gene: TRBJ2-5

CDR3 DNA: TGTGCCAGCAGCCCCGGGACCCAAGAGACCCAGTACTTC
CDR3 protein: CASSPGTQETQYF
clone size: NA
D gene: NA
V gene: TRBV7-3
J gene: TRBJ2-5

CDR3 DNA: TGTGCCAGCAGCCGCCGACAGGGGGCTGTGTACTTC
CDR3 protein: CASSRRQGAVYF
clone size: NA
D gene: TRBD1
V gene: TRBV7-2
J gene: TRBJ2-5

CDR3 DNA: TGCGCCAGCAGGTGGAGGGACGGTGAAGCTTTCTTT
CDR3 protein: CASRWRDGEAFF
clone size: once
D gene: NA
V gene: TRBV5-1
J gene: TRBJ1-1

CDR3 DNA: TGTGCCAGCAGCTTGGCGGGAAGCTCCTACGAGCAGTACTTC
CDR3 protein: CASSLAGSSYEQYF
clone size: NA
D gene: NA
V gene: TRBV11-3
J gene: TRBJ2-7

CDR3 DNA: TGTGCCAGCAGCTGGTTCAGGGGCCCCTACGAGCAGTACTTC
CDR3 protein: CASSWFRGPYEQYF
clone size: NA
D gene: NA
V gene: TRBV7-6
J gene: TRBJ2-7

CDR3 DNA: TGTGCCTCCACCGGCGACAGGGCCGAGGGGCTCCACTTT
CDR3 protein: CASTGDRAEGLHF
clone size: NA
D gene: TRBD1
V gene: TRBV10-3
J gene: TRBJ1-6

CDR3 DNA: TGTGCCAAACCAGGGACAGACCGCTCTGGGGCCAACGTCCTGACTTTC
CDR3 protein: CAKPGTDRSGANVLTF
clone size: NA
D gene: TRBD1
V gene: TRBV27
J gene: TRBJ2-6

CDR3 DNA: TGTGCCAGCAGCGTCGACAGGTTCCACTATGGCTACACCTTC
CDR3 protein: CASSVDRFHYGYTF
clone size: NA
D gene: NA
V gene: TRBV11-1
J gene: TRBJ1-2

CDR3 DNA: TGCGCCAGCAGCCAAGAAGTCCTAGGGACCCAGCCCCAGCATTTT
CDR3 protein: CASSQEVLGTQPQHF
clone size: NA
D gene: NA
V gene: TRBV4-3
J gene: TRBJ1-5

CDR3 DNA: TGCAGTGCGAGACTAGCGGGAGGGCCGGGCGAGCAGTACTTC
CDR3 protein: CSARLAGGPGEQYF
clone size: NA
D gene: TRBD2
V gene: TRBV20-1
J gene: TRBJ2-7

CDR3 DNA: TGCAGTGCTACAGGGGGGGCGAACACTGAAGCTTTCTTT
CDR3 protein: CSATGGANTEAFF
clone size: NA
D gene: TRBD1
V gene: TRBV20-1
J gene: TRBJ1-1

CDR3 DNA: TGCAGTGCTAGGTCGGGGGGGTACAATGAGCAGTTCTTC
CDR3 protein: CSARSGGYNEQFF
clone size: NA
D gene: TRBD2
V gene: TRBV20-1
J gene: TRBJ2-1

CDR3 DNA: TGTGCCAGTAGTATAGCTGGGCAGGGATTTAATTCACCCCTCCACTTT
CDR3 protein: CASSIAGQGFNSPLHF
clone size: medium-sized
D gene: NA
V gene: TRBV19
J gene: TRBJ1-6

CDR3 DNA: TGTGCCACCAGTGATCCCCGCGGGACAGGGGTGAGAGAGACCCAGTACTTC
CDR3 protein: CATSDPRGTGVRETQYF
clone size: few
D gene: TRBD1
V gene: TRBV24-1
J gene: TRBJ2-5

CDR3 DNA: TGTGCCAGCAGCCACGCCGACCGGGGGCCCCTTGAGCAGTACTTC
CDR3 protein: CASSHADRGPLEQYF
clone size: NA
D gene: NA
V gene: TRBV7-2
J gene: TRBJ2-7

CDR3 DNA: TGTGCCAGCAGCTGGACAAGCTCTAGCACAGATACGCAGTATTTT
CDR3 protein: CASSWTSSSTDTQYF
clone size: NA
D gene: NA
V gene: TRBV7-6
J gene: TRBJ2-3

CDR3 DNA: TGTGCCAGCAGCGACACAAACTCTTTCCACGAGCAGTACTTC
CDR3 protein: CASSDTNSFHEQYF
clone size: few
D gene: NA
V gene: TRBV7-6
J gene: TRBJ2-7

CDR3 DNA: TGTGCCAGCAGTATCACTAGCGGGCCGATCCAAGAGACCCAGTACTTC
CDR3 protein: CASSITSGPIQETQYF
clone size: NA
D gene: TRBD2
V gene: TRBV19
J gene: TRBJ2-5

CDR3 DNA: TGTGCCAGCAGCTTGGACAATTCACCCCTCCACTTT
CDR3 protein: CASSLDNSPLHF
clone size: NA
D gene: NA
V gene: TRBV7-2
J gene: TRBJ1-6

CDR3 DNA: TGTGCCAGCAGCGCTAGGGGGGTGAGGGAGACCCAGTACTTC
CDR3 protein: CASSARGVRETQYF
clone size: few
D gene: NA
V gene: TRBV7-8
J gene: TRBJ2-5

CDR3 DNA: TGTGCCAGCAGCTCTGACAGGGCCGGGACCCAGTACTTC
CDR3 protein: CASSSDRAGTQYF
clone size: few
D gene: TRBD1
V gene: TRBV7-3
J gene: TRBJ2-5

CDR3 DNA: TGTGCCAGCGTAACCCCGGGGCGATTCCAAGAGACCCAGTACTTC
CDR3 protein: CASVTPGRFQETQYF
clone size: few
D gene: NA
V gene: TRBV7-2
J gene: TRBJ2-5

CDR3 DNA: TGCAGTGCTACCCCCTCCAGAGCCATCTATGGCTACACCTTC
CDR3 protein: CSATPSRAIYGYTF
clone size: few
D gene: NA
V gene: TRBV20-1
J gene: TRBJ1-2

CDR3 DNA: TGTGCCAGCAGCCGGCAGGTTGACACTGAAGCTTTCTTT
CDR3 protein: CASSRQVDTEAFF
clone size: few
D gene: NA
V gene: TRBV7-2
J gene: TRBJ1-1

CDR3 DNA: TGCAGTGCTACACCCCCGGACGGATCCACTGAAGCTTTCTTT
CDR3 protein: CSATPPDGSTEAFF
clone size: once
D gene: NA
V gene: TRBV20-1
J gene: TRBJ1-1

CDR3 DNA: TGTGCCAGTAGTAGCAGGGGAGCCTACGAGCAGTACTTC
CDR3 protein: CASSSRGAYEQYF
clone size: NA
D gene: NA
V gene: TRBV19
J gene: TRBJ2-7

CDR3 DNA: TGTGCCAGCAGCTTATGGGGCGAGAACACTGAAGCTTTCTTT
CDR3 protein: CASSLWGENTEAFF
clone size: NA
D gene: NA
V gene: TRBV7-2
J gene: TRBJ1-1

CDR3 DNA: TGTGCCAGCAGTTACTACAGGGTTGCTGGCTACACCTTC
CDR3 protein: CASSYYRVAGYTF
clone size: NA
D gene: NA
V gene: TRBV6-5
J gene: TRBJ1-2

CDR3 DNA: TGTGCCACGGGGGGCTACACCTTC
CDR3 protein: CATGGYTF
clone size: NA
D gene: NA
V gene: TRBV6-1
J gene: TRBJ1-2

CDR3 DNA: TGTGCCAGCACCCAGACGGGTCAGCCCCAGCATTTT
CDR3 protein: CASTQTGQPQHF
clone size: NA
D gene: NA
V gene: TRBV2
J gene: TRBJ1-5

CDR3 DNA: TGTGCCATCAGTGAGTGGGGGCTTGGCTACACCTTC
CDR3 protein: CAISEWGLGYTF
clone size: few
D gene: NA
V gene: TRBV10-3
J gene: TRBJ1-2

CDR3 DNA: TGTGCCACCGGTGTGGGGGGCAATCAGCCCCAGCATTTT
CDR3 protein: CATGVGGNQPQHF
clone size: NA
D gene: NA
V gene: TRBV24-1
J gene: TRBJ1-5

CDR3 DNA: TGTGCCAGCAGTTTACACGGGACTAGCCCTTCCTACGAGCAGTACTTC
CDR3 protein: CASSLHGTSPSYEQYF
clone size: NA
D gene: TRBD2
V gene: TRBV27
J gene: TRBJ2-7

CDR3 DNA: TGTGCCAGCAGTTCGGGACAGGGGTTATCGCAGTTCTTC
CDR3 protein: CASSSGQGLSQFF
clone size: NA
D gene: TRBD1
V gene: TRBV27
J gene: TRBJ2-1

CDR3 DNA: TGTGCCAGCAGTTTAATGGGACCCAAACGAAACATTCAGTACTTC
CDR3 protein: CASSLMGPKRNIQYF
clone size: NA
D gene: NA
V gene: TRBV28
J gene: TRBJ2-4

CDR3 DNA: TGTGCCACCAGCCCCCGGGGGCACGGAGGGCCCAATCAGCCCCAGCATTTT
CDR3 protein: CATSPRGHGGPNQPQHF
clone size: NA
D gene: NA
V gene: TRBV15
J gene: TRBJ1-5

CDR3 DNA: TGTGCCAGCAGCGACGGATGGGCAGGGGATCAGCCCCAGCATTTT
CDR3 protein: CASSDGWAGDQPQHF
clone size: once
D gene: NA
V gene: TRBV6-1
J gene: TRBJ1-5

CDR3 DNA: TGTGCCAGCAGTAGGTCAGGGATGAACACTGAAGCTTTCTTT
CDR3 protein: CASSRSGMNTEAFF
clone size: few
D gene: NA
V gene: TRBV11-3
J gene: TRBJ1-1

CDR3 DNA: TGTGCCACCGTGCTAAGTAACCCGGACAGGCAAGAGACCCAGTACTTC
CDR3 protein: CATVLSNPDRQETQYF
clone size: NA
D gene: TRBD1
V gene: TRBV7-8
J gene: TRBJ2-5